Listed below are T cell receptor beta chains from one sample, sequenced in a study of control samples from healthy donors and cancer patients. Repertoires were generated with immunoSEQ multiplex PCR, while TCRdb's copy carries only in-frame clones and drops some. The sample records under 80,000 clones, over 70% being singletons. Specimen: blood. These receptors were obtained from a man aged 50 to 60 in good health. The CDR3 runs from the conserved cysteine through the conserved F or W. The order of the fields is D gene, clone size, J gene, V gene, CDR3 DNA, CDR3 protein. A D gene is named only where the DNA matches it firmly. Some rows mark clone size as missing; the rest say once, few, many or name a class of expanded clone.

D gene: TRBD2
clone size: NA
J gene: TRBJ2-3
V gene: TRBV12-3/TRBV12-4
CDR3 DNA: TGTGCCCTCGGGCGGGGGGTTTCAGATACGCAGTATTTT
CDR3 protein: CALGRGVSDTQYF

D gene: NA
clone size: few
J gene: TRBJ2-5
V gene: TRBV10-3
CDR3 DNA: TGTGCCACTACAACACCTGTGGGGGGGCGGGAGACCCAGTACTTC
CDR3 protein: CATTTPVGGRETQYF

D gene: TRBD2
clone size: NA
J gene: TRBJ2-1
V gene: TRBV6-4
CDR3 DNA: TGTGCCAGCAGCCCCGGAGATGGGACGGGAGGGGATGAGCAGTTCTTC
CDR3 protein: CASSPGDGTGGDEQFF

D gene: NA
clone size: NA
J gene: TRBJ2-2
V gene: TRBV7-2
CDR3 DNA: TGTGCCAGCAGCTCCCTGCCGAACACCGGGGAGCTGTTTTTT
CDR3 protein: CASSSLPNTGELFF

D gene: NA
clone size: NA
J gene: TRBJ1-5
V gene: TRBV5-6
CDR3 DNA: TGTGCCAGCAGCCCTTCAGGGGTGGGCAATCAGCCCCAGCATTTT
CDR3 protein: CASSPSGVGNQPQHF

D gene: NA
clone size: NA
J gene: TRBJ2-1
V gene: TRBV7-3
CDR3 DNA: TGTGCCAGCAGCTTGCGGCAGGGCGGCGATGAGCAGTTCTTC
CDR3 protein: CASSLRQGGDEQFF

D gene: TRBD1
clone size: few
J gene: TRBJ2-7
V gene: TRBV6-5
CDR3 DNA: TGTGCCACCGGAGTGACAGGGATCCACGAGCAGTACTTC
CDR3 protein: CATGVTGIHEQYF

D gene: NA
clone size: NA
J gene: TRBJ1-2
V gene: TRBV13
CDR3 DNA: TGTGCCAGCAGCTTAGGTACCCAGGGGTTTAACTATGGCTACACCTTC
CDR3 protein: CASSLGTQGFNYGYTF

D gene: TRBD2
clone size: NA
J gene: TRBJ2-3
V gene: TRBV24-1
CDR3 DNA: TGTGCCACCAGCCCCTCTAGCGGGTGGGCAGATACGCAGTATTTT
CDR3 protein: CATSPSSGWADTQYF

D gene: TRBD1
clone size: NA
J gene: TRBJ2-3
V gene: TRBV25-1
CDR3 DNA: TGTGCCAGCAAACCCCGGGACAGGGCGACAGATACGCAGTATTTT
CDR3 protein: CASKPRDRATDTQYF

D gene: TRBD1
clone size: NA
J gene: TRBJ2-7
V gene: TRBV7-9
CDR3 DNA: TGTGCCAGCAGCTCCTGGAACGGGGACAGGGGGACCTACGAGCAGTACTTC
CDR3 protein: CASSSWNGDRGTYEQYF

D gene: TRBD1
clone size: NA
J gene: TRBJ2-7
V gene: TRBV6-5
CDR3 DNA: TGTGCCAGCAGGGGGACAGGGACCCACGAGCAGTACTTC
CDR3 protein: CASRGTGTHEQYF

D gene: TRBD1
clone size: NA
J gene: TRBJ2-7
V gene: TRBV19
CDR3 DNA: TGTGCCAGTAGTATCGGGACAGGCTCCTACGAGCAGTACTTC
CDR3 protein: CASSIGTGSYEQYF

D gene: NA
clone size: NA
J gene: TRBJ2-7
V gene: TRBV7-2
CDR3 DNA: TGTGCCAGCAGCTTAGATCCCAGCGGGTTCTACGAGCAGTACTTC
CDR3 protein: CASSLDPSGFYEQYF

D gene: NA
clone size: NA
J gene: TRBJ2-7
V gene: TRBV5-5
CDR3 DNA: TGTGCCAGCAGCTCGGGGTCCCTCTACGAGCAGTACTTC
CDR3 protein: CASSSGSLYEQYF

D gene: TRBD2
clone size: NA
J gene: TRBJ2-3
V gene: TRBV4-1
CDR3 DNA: TGCGCCAGCAGCCAAGATATGACTAGCCGCCTGAGAGATACGCAGTATTTT
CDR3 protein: CASSQDMTSRLRDTQYF

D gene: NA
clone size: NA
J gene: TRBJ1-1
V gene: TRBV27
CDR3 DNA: TGTGCCAGCAGGGCAGCCATGAACACTGAAGCTTTCTTT
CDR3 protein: CASRAAMNTEAFF

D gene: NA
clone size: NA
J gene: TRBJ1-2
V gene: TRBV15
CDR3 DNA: TGTGCCACCACCAGACCTGACACATCCTATGGCTACACCTTC
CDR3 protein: CATTRPDTSYGYTF

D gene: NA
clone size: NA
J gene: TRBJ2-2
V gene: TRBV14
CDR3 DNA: TGTGCCAGCAGCCAGGACTTTAACACCGGGGAGCTGTTTTTT
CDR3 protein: CASSQDFNTGELFF

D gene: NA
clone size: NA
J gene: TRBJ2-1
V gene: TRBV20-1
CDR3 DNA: TGCAGTGCTAGCGTATACAATGAGCAGTTCTTC
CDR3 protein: CSASVYNEQFF

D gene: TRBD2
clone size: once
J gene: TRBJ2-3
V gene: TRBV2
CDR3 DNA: TGTGCCAGCAGTGGGGTAGCGGGGGGGCGAGATACGCAGTATTTT
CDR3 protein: CASSGVAGGRDTQYF

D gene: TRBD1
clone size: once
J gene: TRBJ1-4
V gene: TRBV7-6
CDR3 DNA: TGTGCCAGCAGCTTAGTCACAGGGGGGAAAGGTGAAAAACTGTTTTTT
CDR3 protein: CASSLVTGGKGEKLFF

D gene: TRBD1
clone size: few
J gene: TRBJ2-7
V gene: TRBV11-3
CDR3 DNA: TGTGCCAGCAGGGACGACAGGGGCTCCTACGAGCAGTACTTC
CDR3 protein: CASRDDRGSYEQYF

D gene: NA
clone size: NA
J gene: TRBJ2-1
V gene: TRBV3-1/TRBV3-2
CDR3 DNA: TGTGCCAGCAGCCAAGGGCGGGGCCCAGGGGGTGAGCAGTTCTTC
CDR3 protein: CASSQGRGPGGEQFF

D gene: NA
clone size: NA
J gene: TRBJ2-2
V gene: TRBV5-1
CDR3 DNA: TGCGCCAGCAGCTCGGGACAGAACACCGGGGAGCTGTTTTTT
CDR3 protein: CASSSGQNTGELFF

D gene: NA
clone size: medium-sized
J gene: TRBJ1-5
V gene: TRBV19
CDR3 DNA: TGTGCCAGTAGTCCCGACCGGGGTGGAGGCAATCAGCCCCAGCATTTT
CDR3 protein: CASSPDRGGGNQPQHF

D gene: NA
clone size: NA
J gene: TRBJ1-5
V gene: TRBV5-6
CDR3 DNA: TGTGCCAGCAGCTTGCGTGGGGCGGCTCAGCCCCAGCATTTT
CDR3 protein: CASSLRGAAQPQHF

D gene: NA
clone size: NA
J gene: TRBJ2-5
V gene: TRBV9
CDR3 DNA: TGTGCCAGCAGCGTGGGAAGCGGGCTAGGGGAGACCCAGTACTTC
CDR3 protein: CASSVGSGLGETQYF

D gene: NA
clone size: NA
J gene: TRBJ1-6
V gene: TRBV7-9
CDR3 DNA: TGTGCCAGCAGCTTGGCAGGGTCGCATAATTCACCCCTCCACTTT
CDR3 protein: CASSLAGSHNSPLHF

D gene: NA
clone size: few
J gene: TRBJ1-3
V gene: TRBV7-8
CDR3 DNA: TGTGCCAGCAGCTCGACTGTGCGTCGATCTGGAAACACCATATATTTT
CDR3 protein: CASSSTVRRSGNTIYF

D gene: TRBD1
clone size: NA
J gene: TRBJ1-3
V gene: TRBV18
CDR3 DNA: TGTGCCAGCTCACCGGTCACAGGGGGCTCCCTCTCTGGAAACACCATATATTTT
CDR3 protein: CASSPVTGGSLSGNTIYF

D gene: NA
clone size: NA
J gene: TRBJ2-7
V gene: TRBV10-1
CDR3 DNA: TGCGCCAGCAGACGTCACTTAGGGGTCTTGTACGAGCAGTACTTC
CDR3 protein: CASRRHLGVLYEQYF

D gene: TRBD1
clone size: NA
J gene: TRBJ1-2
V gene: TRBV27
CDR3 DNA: TGTGCCAGCAGTATTCGACAGGGGCCCACCCCCCTATCTAATGGCTACACCTTC
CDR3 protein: CASSIRQGPTPLSNGYTF

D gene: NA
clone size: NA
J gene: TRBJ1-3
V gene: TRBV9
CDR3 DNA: TGTGCCAGCAACCCCAGAAGCTCTGGAAACACCATATATTTT
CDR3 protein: CASNPRSSGNTIYF

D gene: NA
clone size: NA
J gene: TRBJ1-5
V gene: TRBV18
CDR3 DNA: TGTGCCAGCTCACCCCGGGTCGATCAGCCCCAGCATTTT
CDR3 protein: CASSPRVDQPQHF

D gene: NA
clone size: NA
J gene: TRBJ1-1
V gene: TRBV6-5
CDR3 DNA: TGTGCCAGCAGAGGGGGAACTGAAGCTTTCTTT
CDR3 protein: CASRGGTEAFF

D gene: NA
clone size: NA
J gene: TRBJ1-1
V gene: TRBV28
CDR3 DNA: TGTGCCAGCAGTCTGACCGTTATGAACACTGAAGCTTTCTTT
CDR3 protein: CASSLTVMNTEAFF

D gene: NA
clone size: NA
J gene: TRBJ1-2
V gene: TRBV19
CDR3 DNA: TGTGCCAGTAGTATGCCCGCGTATGGCTACACCTTC
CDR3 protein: CASSMPAYGYTF

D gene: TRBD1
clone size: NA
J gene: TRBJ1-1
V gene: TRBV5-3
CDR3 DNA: TGTGCCAGAAGCTTGGGACAGGGGAAAGTCGCTGAAGCTTTCTTT
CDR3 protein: CARSLGQGKVAEAFF

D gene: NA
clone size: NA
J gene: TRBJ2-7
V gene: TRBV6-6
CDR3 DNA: TGTGCCAGCAGTCCACACGCGGGCGGGGGCTCTTCCTACGAGCAGTACTTC
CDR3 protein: CASSPHAGGGSSYEQYF

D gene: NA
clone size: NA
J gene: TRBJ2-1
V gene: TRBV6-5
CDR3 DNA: TGTGCCAGCAGCTCGGCGGGGAGCTCCTACAATGAGCAGTTCTTC
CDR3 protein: CASSSAGSSYNEQFF

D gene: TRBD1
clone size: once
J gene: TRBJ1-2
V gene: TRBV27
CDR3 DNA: TGTGCCAGCAGTAGGACAGGGGGCAACTATGGCTACACCTTC
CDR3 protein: CASSRTGGNYGYTF

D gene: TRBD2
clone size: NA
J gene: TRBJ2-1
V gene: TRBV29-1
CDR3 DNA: TGCAGCGTTGCCTCAGCGGGAGTGGTAGGAGAGCAGTTCTTC
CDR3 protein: CSVASAGVVGEQFF

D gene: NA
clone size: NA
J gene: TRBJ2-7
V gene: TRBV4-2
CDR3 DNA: TGTGCCAGCAGCCAAGTGGGGGAGTACGAGCAGTACTTC
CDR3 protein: CASSQVGEYEQYF

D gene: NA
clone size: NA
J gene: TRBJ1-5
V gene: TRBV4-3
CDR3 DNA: TGCGCCAGCAGCCAGAGAGGGGAGGCTCAGCCCCAGCATTTT
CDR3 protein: CASSQRGEAQPQHF

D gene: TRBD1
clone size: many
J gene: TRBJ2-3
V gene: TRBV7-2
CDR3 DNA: TGTGCCAGCAGCCCCCGACAGGGGGGAAGCACAGATACGCAGTATTTT
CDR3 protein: CASSPRQGGSTDTQYF

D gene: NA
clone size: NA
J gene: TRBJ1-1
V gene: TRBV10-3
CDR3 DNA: TGTGCCATCAGACACGAGGTTATCAGGGGAGGAGAAGCTTTCTTT
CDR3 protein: CAIRHEVIRGGEAFF

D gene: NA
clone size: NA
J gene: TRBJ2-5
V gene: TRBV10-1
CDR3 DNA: TGCGCCAGCAGTGAAAGGCTGAAAGGGGTAGCGTCCCAGTACTTC
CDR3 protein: CASSERLKGVASQYF

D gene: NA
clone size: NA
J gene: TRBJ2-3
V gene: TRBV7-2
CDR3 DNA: TGTGCCAGCAGCAAAGATCGGACTCATACGCAGTATTTT
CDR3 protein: CASSKDRTHTQYF

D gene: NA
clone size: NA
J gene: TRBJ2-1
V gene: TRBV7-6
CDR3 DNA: TGTGCCAGCAGCTTAGAAGGACCCCCGGTCTCCTACAATGAGCAGTTCTTC
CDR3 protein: CASSLEGPPVSYNEQFF

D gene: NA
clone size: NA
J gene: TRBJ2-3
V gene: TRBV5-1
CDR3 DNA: TGCGCCAGCAGCAGCGGAATCCGGGGTCGAATTAGCACAGATACGCAGTATTTT
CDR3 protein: CASSSGIRGRISTDTQYF

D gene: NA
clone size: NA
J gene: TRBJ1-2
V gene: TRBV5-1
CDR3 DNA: TGCGCCAGCAGCCTAAAGACAGGAACTTTACTGTATGGCTACACCTTC
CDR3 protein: CASSLKTGTLLYGYTF

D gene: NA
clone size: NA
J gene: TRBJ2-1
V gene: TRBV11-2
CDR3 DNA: TGTGCCAGCAGCCCGAGAAGGGGGGGAGTAACCTACAATGAGCAGTTCTTC
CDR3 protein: CASSPRRGGVTYNEQFF

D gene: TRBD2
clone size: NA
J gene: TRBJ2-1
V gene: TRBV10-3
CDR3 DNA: TGTGCCATCACCGGGACTAGCGGCAATGAGCAGTTCTTC
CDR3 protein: CAITGTSGNEQFF

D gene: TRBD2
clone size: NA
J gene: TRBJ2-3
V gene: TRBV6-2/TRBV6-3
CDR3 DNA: TGTGCCAGCAGTTCGAGTCGACTAGCGGGGGGGGCAGATACGCAGTATTTT
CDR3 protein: CASSSSRLAGGADTQYF